This T cell receptor beta chain was recovered during a study of blood T cell repertoires in COVID-19. Study-wide context: Both acute and convalescent COVID-19 samples were obtained from the United States, Italy and Spain. Sources were T cells, B-cell-depleted T cells, or PBMCs; the material itself was cDNA or gDNA.

Seattle patient enrollment occurred during active infection, with longitudinal follow-up thereafter. Authors' methods: Amplification of reference gene primers was used by the study to estimate nucleated cell counts. Clones were read by immunoSEQ multiplex PCR, and TCRdb kept only the in-frame ones, dropping some. The DNA was the basis for D and trimming; V, J and clone size are from that table. Of a few hundred thousand clones listed, about 90% are singletons. This CDR3 is 15 amino acids long. The clonotype comes from a woman between 50 and 59 years old with COVID-19, enrolled during active disease. The sequencing input was peripheral blood. The rearrangement links TRBV21-1 to TRBJ1-5; TRBD1 was called by the table and not checked on the DNA. TRBV21-1 is marked as a pseudogene. CDR3 coding DNA: TGTGCCAGCCTACTCTTAGACAGGGCCGATCAGCCCCAGCATTTT. Protein: CASLLLDRADQPQHF.